The clone carrying this T cell receptor beta chain was picked up many times. The data were taken from a study of T cells in Graves' hyperthyroidism and ophthalmopathy. With 8 bases removed from V and 2 bases from J, the gap between germline ends came to 9 bases. Germline CDR1 SEHNR, CDR2 FQNEAQ (reference sequence). CDR3 length: 13 amino acids. Amplification of TCR beta CDR3 regions used RNA as the template. The primer set for the first-round RT-PCR of the TCR CDR3 was HTBI. TCRdb redid the calling of the multiplex PCR reads with MiXCR, one entry per CDR3 protein. Of around 280,000 distinct CDR3 sequences listed, 13% were seen once; the top ten hold approximately 8.6%.

The chain combines TRBV7-9 with TRBJ2-2; TRBD2 might be the D (7 bases). The origin of this receptor is a woman between 25 and 40 years old with Graves' hyperthyroidism that later progressed to Graves' ophthalmopathy. Input material: blood. The CDR3 protein is CASGGGNTGELFF. The CDR3 DNA is TGTGCCAGCGGCGGGGGCAACACCGGGGAGCTGTTTTTT.